This passage covers 10 T cell receptor beta chains from one sample sequenced in a study of T cells expressing NK-cell markers. Reanalyzing the 5' RACE reads, TCRdb keeps one entry per CDR3 protein, without DNA. Across 90,000 to 130,000 distinct CDR3 sequences, the top ten clones capture approximately 17% of the sample. Sequencing was performed on blood T cells: a sorted CD56 or NKG2C T cell subset, CD4+ or CD8+ T cells, or bulk PBMC T cells (not recorded which). The receptors shown here come from a woman between 18 and 75 years old in good health.

The chain couples TRBV20-1 to TRBJ1-6; checking the TCRdb D call of TRBD1 is not possible without DNA. Germline V lookup: CDR1 DFQATT, CDR2 SNEGSKA (reference sequence). CDR3 size: 15 residues. CDR3 protein: CSARTEWGTNSPLHF.

CDR3: CATSGRGDTQYF. The chain combines TRBV24-1 with TRBJ2-3; TCRdb's D gene call, TRBD1, goes unchecked for lack of DNA. This CDR3 is 12 amino acids long. Germline V gene data show CDR1 as KGHDR and CDR2 as SFDVKD.

J is TRBJ1-1 and V is TRBV11-2; checking the TCRdb D call of TRBD1 is not possible without DNA. This CDR3 has 14 amino acids. Germline V lookup: CDR1 SGHAT, CDR2 FQNNGV. CDR3 protein: CASSLDPGGTEAFF.

This chain joins TRBV24-1 and TRBJ2-3; TCRdb designates TRBD1, a call that cannot be tested without DNA. This CDR3 has 16 amino acids. From germline, CDR1 is KGHDR and CDR2 SFDVKD. CDR3 protein: CATSGSRDTSTDTQYF.

The chain carries TRBV5-6 and TRBJ2-7; the TCRdb call, TRBD2, lacks DNA for checking. The germline CDR1 and CDR2 sequences are SGHDT and YYEEEE. This CDR3 spans 17 amino acids. This chain's CDR3 is CASSLGNLGLAVYEQYF.

The genes are TRBV19 and TRBJ2-3; lacking DNA, the TRBD1 call made by TCRdb goes unchecked. CDR1 and CDR2 (germline): LNHDA, SQIVND (reference sequence). The CDR3 loop spans 15 amino acids. The CDR3 loop is CASTWTGKVTDTQYF.

The rearrangement joins TRBV5-1 to TRBJ2-7; TCRdb's D gene call, TRBD1, goes unchecked for lack of DNA. Germline V lookup: CDR1 SGHRS, CDR2 YFSETQ. The CDR3 contains 13 residues. The CDR3 region is CASSLGTGDEQYF. The full variable domain, rest sourced from reference TRBV5-1 and TRBJ2-7, is KAGVTQTPRYLIKTRGQQVTLSCSPISGHRSVSWYQQTPGQGLQFLFEYFSETQRNKGNFPGRFSGRQFSNSRSEMNVSTLELGDSALYLCASSLGTGDEQYFGPGTRLTVT.

This chain uses TRBV12-3 or TRBV12-4 with TRBJ2-1; no DNA is available, so the TRBD1 call from TCRdb remains unchecked. CDR3 length: 14 amino acids. CDR3: CAIPAGTNYNEQFF.

V gene TRBV6-5 combines with J gene TRBJ2-2. CDR1 is MNHEY and CDR2 is SVGAGI in the germline V gene. This CDR3 has 11 amino acids. CDR3 residues: CASIGSGELFF.

The rearrangement uses TRBV6-1 and TRBJ2-5; TCRdb's D gene call, TRBD1, goes unchecked for lack of DNA. Germline V CDR1 and CDR2: MNHNS, SASEGT. The CDR3 covers 14 residues. CDR3 protein: CAISSTGSQETQYF.